The T cell receptor (beta chain) under discussion was sequenced for a study of neurological immune-mediated disorders. Study findings and constraints: Expanded clones shared no identical CDR3 amino acid sequences across subjects, which suggested private TCR-beta repertoires in all groups.

This clonotype was recorded many times. As yet, its antigen is unknown. MiXCR, applied by TCRdb to the 5' RACE reads, yields one record per CDR3 protein. Seen here are 66,000 or so distinct CDR3 sequences, 3% to 4% observed once, and the top ten hold about 3.5%. Germline-derived CDR1 and CDR2 are KGHSH and LQKENI. The CDR3 length is 14 residues. Trimming took 2 bases from V and 9 from J; bases not matched to a gene: 7. What was sequenced was PBMCs. This clonotype was obtained from a man in his forties with multiple sclerosis. V and J are TRBV18 and TRBJ2-3; 8 positions agree with TRBD1. CDR3 bases: TGTGCCAGCTCACCAACGACAGGGGAACGGACGCAGTATTTT. It yields the protein CASSPTTGERTQYF. Filled out from reference TRBV18 and TRBJ2-3, the complete variable domain reads NAGVMQNPRHLVRRRGQEARLRCSPMKGHSHVYWYRQLPEEGLKFMVYLQKENIIDESGMPKERFSAEFPKEGPSILRIQQVVRGDSAAYFCASSPTTGERTQYFGPGTRLTVL.